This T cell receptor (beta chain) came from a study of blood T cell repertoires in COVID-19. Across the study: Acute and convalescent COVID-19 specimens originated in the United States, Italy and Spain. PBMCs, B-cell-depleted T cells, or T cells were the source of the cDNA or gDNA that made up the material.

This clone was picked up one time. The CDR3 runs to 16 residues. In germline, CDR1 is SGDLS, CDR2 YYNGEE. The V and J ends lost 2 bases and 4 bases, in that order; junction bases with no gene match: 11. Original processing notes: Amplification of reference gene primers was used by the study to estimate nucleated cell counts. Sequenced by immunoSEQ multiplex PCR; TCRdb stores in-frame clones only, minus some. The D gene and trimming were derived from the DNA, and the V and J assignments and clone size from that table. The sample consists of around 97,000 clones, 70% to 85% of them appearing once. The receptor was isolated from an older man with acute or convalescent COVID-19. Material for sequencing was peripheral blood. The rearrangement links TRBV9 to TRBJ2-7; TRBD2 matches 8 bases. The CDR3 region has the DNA TGTGCCAGCAGCGTCTCTGAGGGACTAGGAGTATACGAGCAGTACTTC. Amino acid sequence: CASSVSEGLGVYEQYF.